The following is a T cell receptor (beta chain) sequence with its context. The target antigen is unknown. CDR1 is MNHGY and CDR2 is SVAAGI in the germline V gene. With 7 bases removed from V and 6 bases from J, the gap between germline ends came to 15 bases. The CDR3 contains 14 residues. The sample originates from a study of OX40 agonist ivuxolimab in advanced cancers. Study as a whole: Patients assigned to dose escalation were diagnosed with hepatocellular carcinoma, melanoma, renal cell or head and neck cancer. People who had prior anti-PD-1, anti-PD-L1 or anti-CTLA-4 therapy could take part, and 40% had some.

Study outcomes and limitations: Antigen targets of the expanded peripheral T cells went undetermined. Low normalized T-cell clonal expansion also characterized some of the nonresponders.

TCRdb keeps only in-frame clones here, not all; method: immunoSEQ multiplex PCR. The table includes some 19,000 clones, around two thirds detected once. The chain employs TRBV6-9 and TRBJ2-2; D gene uncertain. The source is an adult with an advanced solid tumor such as melanoma, head and neck, liver or kidney cancer. The sequencing used CD4+ or CD8+ T cells sorted from blood, collected in a trial of the OX40 agonist ivuxolimab. In DNA, the CDR3 is TGTGCCAGCATCCCACTCAGGATTCCCGGGGAGCTGTTTTTT. It encodes CASIPLRIPGELFF.